The rows below give T cell receptor beta chains drawn from one sample of a study of CD8+CD57+ T cells in acquired aplastic anemia. TCRdb reanalysed the reads using MiXCR and keeps one entry per CDR3 protein. The table includes some 170,000 distinct CDR3 sequences, over 70% detected once. Input material: sorted CD4+, CD8+, or CD8+CD57+ T cells (not recorded which) from PBMCs. Receptors originate from a human donor with aplastic anemia. Both conserved end residues are part of each CDR3. The D gene is left open where the match is weak. Size tells how often a clone was seen (once, few, many) or the class of an expanded clone, and some rows leave it out.

>TRBV29-1|.|TRBJ1-1|.
TGCAGCGCTCGGACGGGGGCCCTGAACACTGAAGCTTTCTTT
CSARTGALNTEAFF
>TRBV20-1|.|TRBJ1-2|few
TGCAGTGCTTGGACAGCATCCTATGGCTACACCTTC
CSAWTASYGYTF
>TRBV10-1|.|TRBJ1-2|.
TGCGCCAGCAGTGAGTCGCTTAACTATGGCTACACCTTC
CASSESLNYGYTF
>TRBV4-3|.|TRBJ2-5|many
TGCGCCAGCAGCCAAGAAAGACCGCGAGGGGTCGGAGAGACCCAGTACTTC
CASSQERPRGVGETQYF
>TRBV2|.|TRBJ2-7|few
TGTGCCAGCAGTCATACTACTGGAGGGGGGACCCCTAGCTCCTACGAGCAGTACTTC
CASSHTTGGGTPSSYEQYF
>TRBV5-1|.|TRBJ2-7|.
TGCGCCAGCAGCCGCTTTACGTCAGGGTTCGAGCAGTACTTC
CASSRFTSGFEQYF
>TRBV15|.|TRBJ2-6|.
TGTGCCACCAGCAGAGATTCGGGGACTGGGGCCAACGTCCTGACTTTC
CATSRDSGTGANVLTF
>TRBV2|TRBD2|TRBJ2-7|.
TGTGCCAGCAGTGAAAGTCTCGGACTAGGTGGCGAGCAGTACTTC
CASSESLGLGGEQYF
>TRBV9|.|TRBJ1-3|.
TGTGCCAGCAGCGTAGGCTCCGGCCTGATCACTGGAAACACCATATATTTT
CASSVGSGLITGNTIYF
>TRBV10-3|TRBD1|TRBJ2-1|.
TGTGCCATCAGTGAGCCGGGACAGTCTTTTTACAATGAGCAGTTCTTC
CAISEPGQSFYNEQFF